What follows is one TCR beta chain and its context. Its antigen is not identified. This sample was included in a study of CD8+ T cells in alopecia areata. Across the whole study: Treated patients were dosed with oral tofacitinib, taking 5 to 10 mg twice daily. Tofacitinib lasted 6 to 18 months, then 6 months off drug. General observations from the study: Higher clonality was seen in lesional scalp than in normal scalp, especially in alopecia totalis/universalis. Scalp sample sequencing also detects resident alphabeta T cells of normal skin.

Sequencing templates came from extracted RNA that was reverse transcribed into cDNA. TCRdb keeps only in-frame clones here, not all; method: immunoSEQ multiplex PCR. The data hold some 130,000 clones, with around 49% observed a single time. The material was CD8+ T cells sorted from blood, obtained at week 0. This TCR came from a human donor with alopecia areata.

As DNA, the CDR3 is TGCAGCGTTGAAGGGACAGCTAATGAAAAACTGTTTTTT. It yields the protein CSVEGTANEKLFF. J is TRBJ1-4 and V is TRBV29-1; D perhaps matches TRBD1 (6 bases). Germline CDR1 SQVTM, CDR2 ANQGSEA. The CDR3 is 13 residues long. The V and J ends lost 1 base and 3 bases respectively, with 6 bases between them.